This TCR beta chain was sequenced for a study of T cells in Graves' hyperthyroidism and ophthalmopathy. CDR3 length equals 12 residues. Germline V gene data show CDR1 as MDHEN and CDR2 as SYDVKM. Between the trimmed V and J ends, which lost 6 bases and 4 bases, there was a span of 10 bases. This clonotype was recorded a few times. The TCR beta CDR3 regions underwent amplification using RNA transcripts as the source. A set of HTBI primers served as the primers for a first-round RT-PCR of the TCR CDR3. TCRdb reprocessed the multiplex PCR reads with MiXCR, giving one entry per CDR3 protein. The top ten hold roughly 8% of the sample, which has over 650,000 distinct CDR3 sequences, approximately 16% seen once. Graves' hyperthyroidism is called stable when ophthalmopathy does not progress within 18 months. Patients with uncontrolled infections, other autoimmune diseases, pregnancy or lactation were excluded.

This sequence joins TRBV28 and TRBJ2-7, with D uncertain. The sample was blood. The TCR comes from a man between 18 and 35 years old with Graves' hyperthyroidism. The chain's CDR3 is CASSQTLYEQYF. CDR3 DNA sequence: TGTGCCAGCAGCCAGACACTTTACGAGCAGTACTTC.